This T cell receptor beta chain appears in the sequencing data of a study of regulatory T cells in long-lasting Graves disease. For the study at large: Newly diagnosed Graves' patients had taken antithyroid drugs under 3 months. Study-wide findings and caveats: Public clonotype sharing was higher in persistent than newly diagnosed patients.

This clonotype has only a few counts. The antigen is undetermined. Sample time point: newly diagnosed GD, antithyroid drugs for less than 3 months. The TCR library was made from RNA that had been extracted from PBMCs in TRIzol. For TCR beta, libraries came from iRepertoire HTBI primers and Arm-PCR of CDR3 regions. TCRdb recomputed calls from the multiplex PCR reads with MiXCR, one row per CDR3 protein. The sample contains approximately 350,000 distinct CDR3 sequences, around 17% of which appear only once. These data also formed part of another study, on T cells in Graves' hyperthyroidism and ophthalmopathy. This second report adds: For ophthalmopathy, model prediction preceded onset by a median about 6 months.

Sequenced material: peripheral blood mononuclear cells (PBMCs), taken at new diagnosis, from a patient treated with antithyroid drugs. This receptor was obtained from a man aged 35 to 55 with Graves disease.

Written as DNA, the CDR3 is TGTGCCAGCAGCTCCCGATGGACAGGGACCGAGCAGTACTTC. Amino acids: CASSSRWTGTEQYF. The J gene is TRBJ2-7, the V gene TRBV7-2, with 8 positions matching TRBD1. Germline CDR1 reads SGHTA; CDR2 reads FQGNSA. The CDR3 has 14 residues. With 4 bases clipped from V and 6 bases from J, the junction kept 8 bases outside the gene matches.